The T cell receptor beta chain under discussion was sequenced for a study of post-analysis software for immune sequencing data. Overall study findings and caveats: Among roughly five TRBV segments more frequent in patients than controls were TRBV5-6, TRBV5-1 and TRBV20-1.

Unique molecular identifiers were present in the TCR beta cDNA libraries. Each CDR3 protein is one row after TCRdb ran MiXCR on the PCR reads. The sample carries roughly 800,000 distinct CDR3 sequences, roughly 29% recorded once. The V gene's germline CDR1 is DFQATT and CDR2 SNEGSKA (reference sequence). The V gene end was trimmed by 6 bases and the J gene end by 4 bases; junction bases not matched to a gene: 11. The CDR3 is made up of 14 amino acids. Turning to this clonotype: Its antigen is not known.

The chain links TRBV20-1 to TRBJ1-2, with 7 bases matching TRBD1. The sequence came from a girl between 5 and 17 years old with multiple sclerosis. What was sequenced was blood. The CDR3 loop reads CSAPGAGGTYGYTF. In DNA form, the CDR3 reads TGCAGTGCCCCAGGGGCAGGGGGTACCTATGGCTACACCTTC.